This TCR beta chain was observed in a study of beta chain features in type 1 diabetes. Study-level points and caveats: Possible PCR preference for shorter templates applied equally to patients and controls.

The sequenced template was cDNA made from the entire isolated RNA. Profiled with immunoSEQ multiplex PCR; TCRdb holds only in-frame clones, not every one. Of around 320,000 clones in the sample, 13% to 15% were seen once. This clone was picked up a small number of times. Its cognate antigen is unknown. The junction had 3 bases not matched to a gene; V was cut back by 5 bases and J by 2 bases. Germline assignment: CDR1 SEHNR and CDR2 FQNEAQ (reference sequence). The CDR3 is made up of 14 amino acids. This chain connects TRBV7-9 to TRBJ2-1; 7 nucleotides align to TRBD1. The sample comprised central memory CD4+ T cells from blood. The clonotype originates from a man aged 25 to 40 in good health. CDR3 nucleotides: TGTGCCAGCAGCGCGGACAGGACCTACAATGAGCAGTTCTTC. It encodes CASSADRTYNEQFF. Using reference TRBV7-9 and TRBJ2-1 for the parts outside the CDR3, the full variable domain is DTGVSQNPRHKITKRGQNVTFRCDPISEHNRLYWYRQTLGQGPEFLTYFQNEAQLEKSRLLSDRFSAERPKGSFSTLEIQRTEQGDSAMYLCASSADRTYNEQFFGPGTRLTVL.